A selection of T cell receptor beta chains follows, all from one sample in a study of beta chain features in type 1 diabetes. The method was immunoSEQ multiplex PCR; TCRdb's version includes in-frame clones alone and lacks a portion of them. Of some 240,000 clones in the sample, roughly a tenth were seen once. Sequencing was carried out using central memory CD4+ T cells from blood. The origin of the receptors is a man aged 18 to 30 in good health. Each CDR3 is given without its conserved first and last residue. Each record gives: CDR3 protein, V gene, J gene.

ASRGRAKETQY	TRBV19	TRBJ2-5
AISKLAGEGNEQF	TRBV10-3	TRBJ2-1
ASSLALLETQY	TRBV5-1	TRBJ2-5
ASSSGPAYNEQF	TRBV5-5	TRBJ2-1
SAGNTGELF	TRBV29-1	TRBJ2-2
SARVGSEQY	TRBV20-1	TRBJ2-7
ASSLAAGMNTGELF	TRBV5-1	TRBJ2-2
ASRDMDGNYGYT	TRBV6-6	TRBJ1-2
ASSTTGRSIGEQY	TRBV5-1	TRBJ2-7
ASSRVFNQPQH	TRBV7-2	TRBJ1-5
ASSPLGQGQYEQY	TRBV18	TRBJ2-7
ASSLSGGTDTQY	TRBV7-9	TRBJ2-3
ASSVNPWPQH	TRBV7-2	TRBJ1-5
AWKTRSGTGGTEAF	TRBV30	TRBJ1-1
ASSPSQPSGANVLT	TRBV18	TRBJ2-6
SAERLAGAVNEQF	TRBV29-1	TRBJ2-1
ASTGQDRYGYT	TRBV25-1	TRBJ1-2
ASSKPSRLAEGPNYNEQF	TRBV21-1	TRBJ2-1
AWSGGGSPAYEQY	TRBV30	TRBJ2-7
SVEGVPGLTTDTQY	TRBV29-1	TRBJ2-3
ASSLEQLSYEQY	TRBV7-2	TRBJ2-7
AWKDRLGLRDTQY	TRBV30	TRBJ2-3
SVVRTYEQY	TRBV29-1	TRBJ2-7
ASSSPGAGGYT	TRBV4-3	TRBJ1-2
ASSPAGQTTDTQY	TRBV7-2	TRBJ2-3
ASSLDGVPYEQY	TRBV11-1	TRBJ2-7
ASSQDTGGQETQY	TRBV4-3	TRBJ2-5
ASKVPGVETQY	TRBV6-5	TRBJ2-5
ASSQGPPSDLAYEQY	TRBV4-1	TRBJ2-7
ASGPGLAFQETQY	TRBV11-2	TRBJ2-5
ASSDQTEVYNEQF	TRBV2	TRBJ2-1
ASRSGGAGQETQY	TRBV6-5	TRBJ2-5
ASSSGLAYTYEQY	TRBV7-2	TRBJ2-7
ASSDPGLETQY	TRBV5-1	TRBJ2-5
ATRTGSGKNSYNEQF	TRBV15	TRBJ2-1
ASSEWSVNTGELF	TRBV2	TRBJ2-2
ASSYDVGRRGDEQF	TRBV6-5	TRBJ2-1
ASSLAGQGGSQPQH	TRBV28	TRBJ1-5
AIQSGRGSYEQY	TRBV28	TRBJ2-7
ASSGIGQRQAF	TRBV7-8	TRBJ1-1
ASSSSDSSSYNEQF	TRBV7-9	TRBJ2-1
ASSPLVAPSEQF	TRBV4-2	TRBJ2-1
AWRPQGRVAF	TRBV30	TRBJ1-1
ASSIGQGGEQF	TRBV19	TRBJ2-1
AWTGPYDTGELF	TRBV30	TRBJ2-2
ASSFGTNNQPQH	TRBV5-1	TRBJ1-5